One and the same sample provided the 15 T cell receptor beta chains below, sequenced in a study of T cell responses to AZD1222 COVID-19 vaccine. The method was immunoSEQ multiplex PCR; TCRdb's version includes in-frame clones alone and lacks a portion of them. The table includes 110,000 to 150,000 clones, 93% detected once. The sequencing here drew on peripheral blood, taken on day 0 of AZD1222 vaccination. The receptors derive from an adult in good health.

The CDR3 DNA sequence: TGTGCCAGCAGCTTGAACGGTGGGGCTTTCTTT. This encodes CASSLNGGAFF. The chain carries TRBV5-6 and TRBJ1-1, with unresolved D. Trimming left V 1 base short and J 11 bases short, with 9 bases between. CDR1 SGHDT and CDR2 YYEEEE come from the germline V gene. CDR3 length: 11 amino acids.

V is TRBV3-1 (or the pseudogene TRBV3-2) and J is TRBJ1-3; a possible D gene is TRBD1 (6 bases). With 3 bases removed from V and 3 bases from J, the gap between germline ends came to 9 bases. There are 14 residues in the CDR3. Germline V gene lookup returns CDR1 LGHDT and CDR2 YNNKEL (reference sequence). The CDR3 nucleotides read TGTGCCAGCAGCCATACAGGGTTTGGAAACACCATATATTTT. Protein product: CASSHTGFGNTIYF.

This clone was counted once. The chain combines TRBV11-2 with TRBJ2-3; the D gene is possibly TRBD2 (6 bases). Per the germline V gene, CDR1 is SGHAT and CDR2 is FQNNGV. This CDR3 has 15 amino acids. V was cut by 0 bases and J by 4 bases, with 11 bases left in between. The CDR3 here is CASSLDRGGADTQYF. CDR3 nucleotides: TGTGCCAGCAGCTTAGATCGGGGAGGCGCAGATACGCAGTATTTT.

V gene TRBV11-2 combines with J gene TRBJ2-5; possible D gene TRBD2, 5 bases. The germline CDR1 and CDR2 sequences are SGHAT and FQNNGV. The V and J ends lost 7 bases and 5 bases respectively, with 11 bases between them. This CDR3 spans 12 amino acids. CDR3 sequence (DNA): TGTGCCAGCAACTCGGGGAGCGAGACCCAGTACTTC. Amino acid sequence: CASNSGSETQYF.

The chain uses TRBV9 and TRBJ2-7; tentative D call: TRBD2 (6 bases). The V and J ends lost 0 bases and 5 bases respectively, with 9 bases between them. Germline CDR1 SGDLS, CDR2 YYNGEE. CDR3 length: 13 amino acids. CDR3 loop: CASSVEWGDEQYF. The CDR3 DNA reads as TGTGCCAGCAGCGTAGAGTGGGGGGACGAGCAGTACTTC.

The gene calls are TRBV19 and TRBJ1-5, with a possible D match to TRBD1 (6 bases). V lost 8 bases and J lost 5, with 13 bases in between. The V gene's germline CDR1 is LNHDA and CDR2 SQIVND (reference sequence). CDR3 length equals 13 residues. In DNA form, the CDR3 reads TGTGCCAGTTCTACCCACAGGGATCAGCCCCAGCATTTT. It specifies CASSTHRDQPQHF. The full variable domain, rest sourced from reference TRBV19 and TRBJ1-5, is DGGITQSPKYLFRKEGQNVTLSCEQNLNHDAMYWYRQDPGQGLRLIYYSQIVNDFQKGDIAEGYSVSREKKESFPLTVTSAQKNPTAFYLCASSTHRDQPQHFGDGTRLSIL.

The chain employs TRBV12-3 or TRBV12-4 and TRBJ1-5; a possible D gene is TRBD1 (5 bases). The CDR3 loop spans 13 amino acids. Trimming pared 6 bases from V and 6 bases from J, leaving 12 bases between. This CDR3 reads CASRRGTSQPQHF. In DNA form, the CDR3 reads TGTGCCAGCAGACGGGGCACTTCTCAGCCCCAGCATTTT.

The chain recombines TRBV18 with TRBJ2-7; no clear D. The length of the CDR3 is 14 residues. Per the germline V gene, CDR1 is KGHSH and CDR2 is LQKENI. V was clipped by 3 bases and J by 3 bases, with 12 bases between them. The CDR3 DNA reads as TGTGCCAGCTCACCCCGAGACGAGTTCTACGAGCAGTACTTC. Residues: CASSPRDEFYEQYF.

V and J are TRBV18 and TRBJ1-2, with D maybe TRBD1 (6 bases). CDR3 size: 15 residues. Germline values: CDR1 KGHSH, CDR2 LQKENI. Trimming shortened V by 2 bases and J by 3 bases, and 13 bases separated the two germline ends. The CDR3 nucleotides are TGTGCCAGCTCACCATTAGAGGAGGGGGACTATGGCTACACCTTC. The encoded protein is CASSPLEEGDYGYTF.

The chain recombines TRBV28 with TRBJ1-5; 7 bases are shared with TRBD1. This CDR3 contains 14 residues. Germline V gene data show CDR1 as MDHEN and CDR2 as SYDVKM. Trimming at V came to 6 bases and at J to 2 bases, leaving 4 bases not matched to a gene. The chain's CDR3 is CASRTGVGNQPQHF. As DNA, the CDR3 is TGTGCCAGCAGAACAGGGGTGGGCAATCAGCCCCAGCATTTT.

The genes are TRBV2 and TRBJ1-1, with a tentative D call TRBD1 (6 bases). The CDR3 loop spans 13 amino acids. CDR1 and CDR2 from the germline V gene are SNHLY and FYNNEI. The V end lost 9 bases, the J end lost 5 bases, and 16 bases lay between the germline ends. Here the CDR3 reads CARRPGTWTEAFF. DNA of the CDR3: TGTGCCAGGCGCCCCGGGACATGGACTGAAGCTTTCTTT.

The chain's CDR3 is CASSFPQIGYTF. The CDR3 DNA sequence: TGTGCCAGCAGTTTCCCGCAAATTGGCTACACCTTC. V is TRBV28 and J is TRBJ1-2; D not certain. The CDR3 sequence is 12 residues long. Germline CDR1 and CDR2: MDHEN and SYDVKM. V shed 3 bases and J shed 7 bases, with 9 bases lying between them.

The chain joins TRBV7-9 to TRBJ1-1; 10 positions match TRBD1. The CDR3 is 16 amino acids. The junction had 9 bases not matched to a gene; V was cut back by 1 base and J by 7 bases. Germline lookup yields CDR1 SEHNR and CDR2 FQNEAQ (reference sequence). The CDR3 loop is CASSLVETGGSGEAFF. The CDR3, as DNA: TGTGCCAGCAGCTTAGTGGAGACAGGGGGCTCGGGTGAAGCTTTCTTT.

The V call is TRBV7-3, the J call TRBJ2-5; D ambiguous. V lost 1 base, J lost 2 bases, and 5 bases lay in between. The CDR3 has 13 amino acids. Germline loops: CDR1 SGHTA, CDR2 FQGTGA. The CDR3 sequence is CASSLRTQETQYF. The DNA for the CDR3 is TGTGCCAGCAGCTTAAGGACGCAAGAGACCCAGTACTTC.

V usage is TRBV5-1 and J usage is TRBJ2-1; TRBD2 aligns across 7 bases. Germline loops: CDR1 SGHRS, CDR2 YFSETQ. V dropped 2 bases and J dropped 8; count of bases not matched to a gene: 10. The CDR3 consists of 15 residues. The CDR3 nucleotides read TGCGCCAGCAGCTTCCAGGCGGGGGAGGTCGATGAGCAGTTCTTC. This sequence encodes CASSFQAGEVDEQFF.